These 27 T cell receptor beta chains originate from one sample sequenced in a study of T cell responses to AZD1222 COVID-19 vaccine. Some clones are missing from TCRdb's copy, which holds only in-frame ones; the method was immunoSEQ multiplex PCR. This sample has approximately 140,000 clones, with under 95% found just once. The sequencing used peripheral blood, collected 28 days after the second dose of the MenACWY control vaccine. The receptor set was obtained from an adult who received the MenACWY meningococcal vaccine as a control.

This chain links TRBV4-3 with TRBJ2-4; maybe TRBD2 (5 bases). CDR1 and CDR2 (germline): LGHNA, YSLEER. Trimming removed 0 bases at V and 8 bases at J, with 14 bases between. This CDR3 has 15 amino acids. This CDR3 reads CASSQDRIQRDIQYF. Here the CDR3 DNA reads TGCGCCAGCAGCCAAGATCGAATCCAGAGGGACATTCAGTACTTC.

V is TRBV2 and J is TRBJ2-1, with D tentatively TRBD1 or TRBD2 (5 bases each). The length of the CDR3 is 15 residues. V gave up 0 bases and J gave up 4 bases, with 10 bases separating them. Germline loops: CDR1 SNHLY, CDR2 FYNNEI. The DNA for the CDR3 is TGTGCCAGCAGTGAAGCGAGAGGGGCATACAATGAGCAGTTCTTC. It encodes CASSEARGAYNEQFF.

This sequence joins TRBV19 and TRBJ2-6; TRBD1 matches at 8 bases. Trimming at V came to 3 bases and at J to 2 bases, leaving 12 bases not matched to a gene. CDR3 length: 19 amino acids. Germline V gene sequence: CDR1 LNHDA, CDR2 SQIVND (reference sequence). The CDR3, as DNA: TGTGCCAGTAGTATTTTGGCAGGGGGCAATTTCGCTGGGGCCAACGTCCTGACTTTC. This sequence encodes CASSILAGGNFAGANVLTF.

The CDR3 DNA sequence: TGTGCCAGCAGCCCGGGGACAGGGTATAATTCACCCCTCCACTTT. This encodes CASSPGTGYNSPLHF. The V and J genes are TRBV7-9 and TRBJ1-6; 9 positions match TRBD1. This CDR3 is built from 15 residues. CDR1 and CDR2 from the germline V gene are SEHNR and FQNEAQ (reference sequence). Trimming cost V 5 bases and J 4 bases; bases outside gene matches: 3.

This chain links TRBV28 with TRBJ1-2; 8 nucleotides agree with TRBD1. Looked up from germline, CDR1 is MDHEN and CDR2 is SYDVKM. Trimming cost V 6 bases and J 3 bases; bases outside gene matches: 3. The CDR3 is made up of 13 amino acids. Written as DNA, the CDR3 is TGTGCCAGCAGATCGGGACAGGACTATGGCTACACCTTC. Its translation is CASRSGQDYGYTF.

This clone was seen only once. CDR3 sequence: CASSAAGQGAGQETQYF. The CDR3 nucleotides read TGCGCCAGCAGTGCAGCGGGACAGGGGGCAGGACAAGAGACCCAGTACTTC. The chain uses TRBV10-1 and TRBJ2-5; 12 nucleotides agree with TRBD1. The ends lost 4 bases at V and 2 bases at J; junction bases unmatched: 8. Germline CDR1 and CDR2: WNHNN and SYGVQD (reference sequence). There are 17 residues in the CDR3.

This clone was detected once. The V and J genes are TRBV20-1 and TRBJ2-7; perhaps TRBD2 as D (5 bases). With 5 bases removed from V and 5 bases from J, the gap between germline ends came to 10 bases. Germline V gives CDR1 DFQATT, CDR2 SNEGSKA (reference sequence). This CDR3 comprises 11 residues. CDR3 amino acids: CSASPGNEQYF. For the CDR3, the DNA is TGCAGTGCTTCTCCCGGGAACGAGCAGTACTTC.

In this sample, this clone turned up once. CDR3 sequence reads: CASSQRRGLEDEKLFF. The CDR3 nucleotides read TGCGCCAGCAGCCAACGCAGGGGGCTCGAGGATGAAAAACTGTTTTTT. The chain combines TRBV5-1 with TRBJ1-4; 8 nucleotides line up with TRBD1. The CDR3 length is 16 residues. V shed 4 bases and J 6 bases; nucleotides not matched to a gene: 11. From germline, CDR1 is SGHRS and CDR2 YFSETQ. Filled out from reference TRBV5-1 and TRBJ1-4, the complete variable domain reads KAGVTQTPRYLIKTRGQQVTLSCSPISGHRSVSWYQQTPGQGLQFLFEYFSETQRNKGNFPGRFSGRQFSNSRSEMNVSTLELGDSALYLCASSQRRGLEDEKLFFGSGTQLSVL.

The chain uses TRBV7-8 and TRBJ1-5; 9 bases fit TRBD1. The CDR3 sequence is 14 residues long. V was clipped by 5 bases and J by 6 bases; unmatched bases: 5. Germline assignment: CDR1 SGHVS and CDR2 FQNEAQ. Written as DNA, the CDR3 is TGTGCCAGCAGCGCGGACAGGGGCCCTCAGCCCCAGCATTTT. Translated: CASSADRGPQPQHF. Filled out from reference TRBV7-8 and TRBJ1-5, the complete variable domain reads GAGVSQSPRYKVAKRGQDVALRCDPISGHVSLFWYQQALGQGPEFLTYFQNEAQLDKSGLPSDRFFAERPEGSVSTLKIQRTQQEDSAVYLCASSADRGPQPQHFGDGTRLSIL.

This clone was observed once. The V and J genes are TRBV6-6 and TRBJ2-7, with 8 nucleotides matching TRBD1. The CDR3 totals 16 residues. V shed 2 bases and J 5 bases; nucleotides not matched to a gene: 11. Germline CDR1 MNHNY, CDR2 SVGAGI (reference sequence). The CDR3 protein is CASSYTRQGKNNEQYF. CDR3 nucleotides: TGTGCCAGCAGTTACACCAGACAGGGGAAAAATAACGAGCAGTACTTC.

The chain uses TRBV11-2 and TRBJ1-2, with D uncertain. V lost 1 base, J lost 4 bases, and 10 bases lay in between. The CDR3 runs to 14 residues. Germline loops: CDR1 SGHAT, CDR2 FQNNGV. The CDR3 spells CASSLGAVLYGYTF. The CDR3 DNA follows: TGTGCCAGCAGCTTAGGCGCAGTCCTCTATGGCTACACCTTC.

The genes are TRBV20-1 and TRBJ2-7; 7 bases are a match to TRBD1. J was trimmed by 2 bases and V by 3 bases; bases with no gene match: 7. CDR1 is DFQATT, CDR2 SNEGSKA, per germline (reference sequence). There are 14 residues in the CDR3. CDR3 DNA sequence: TGCAGTGCTAGTCCGACAGGGCTTACCTACGAGCAGTACTTC. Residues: CSASPTGLTYEQYF.

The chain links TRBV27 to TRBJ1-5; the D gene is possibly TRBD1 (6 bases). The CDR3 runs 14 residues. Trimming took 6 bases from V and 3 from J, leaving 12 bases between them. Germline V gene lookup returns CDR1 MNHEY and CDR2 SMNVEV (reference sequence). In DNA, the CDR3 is TGTGCCAGCAGGCCTACAGGGTCCAATCAGCCCCAGCATTTT. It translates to CASRPTGSNQPQHF.

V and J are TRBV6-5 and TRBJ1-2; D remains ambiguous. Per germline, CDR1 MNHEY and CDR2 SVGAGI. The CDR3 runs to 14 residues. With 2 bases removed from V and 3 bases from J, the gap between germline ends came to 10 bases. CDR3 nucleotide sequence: TGTGCCAGCAGTTACAGGGAGGCGGACTATGGCTACACCTTC. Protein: CASSYREADYGYTF.

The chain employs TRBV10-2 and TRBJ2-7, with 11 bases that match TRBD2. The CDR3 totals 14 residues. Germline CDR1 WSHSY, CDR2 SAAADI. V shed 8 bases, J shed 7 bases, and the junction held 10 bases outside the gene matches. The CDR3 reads CASRSGRALYEQYF. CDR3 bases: TGCGCCAGCCGTAGCGGGAGGGCCCTCTATGAGCAGTACTTC.

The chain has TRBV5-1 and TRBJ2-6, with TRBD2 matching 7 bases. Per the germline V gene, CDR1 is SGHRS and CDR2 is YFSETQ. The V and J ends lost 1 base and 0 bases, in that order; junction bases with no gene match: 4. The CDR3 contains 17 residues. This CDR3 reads CASSLLGGGSGANVLTF. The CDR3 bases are TGCGCCAGCAGCTTGTTGGGCGGGGGCTCTGGGGCCAACGTCCTGACTTTC. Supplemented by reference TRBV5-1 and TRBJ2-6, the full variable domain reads KAGVTQTPRYLIKTRGQQVTLSCSPISGHRSVSWYQQTPGQGLQFLFEYFSETQRNKGNFPGRFSGRQFSNSRSEMNVSTLELGDSALYLCASSLLGGGSGANVLTFGAGSRLTVL.

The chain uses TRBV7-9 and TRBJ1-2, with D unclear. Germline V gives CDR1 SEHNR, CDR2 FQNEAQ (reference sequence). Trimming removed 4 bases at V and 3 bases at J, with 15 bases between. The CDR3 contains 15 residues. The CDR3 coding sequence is TGTGCCAGCAGCTCCGATGGTGGAGGGTACTATGGCTACACCTTC. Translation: CASSSDGGGYYGYTF.

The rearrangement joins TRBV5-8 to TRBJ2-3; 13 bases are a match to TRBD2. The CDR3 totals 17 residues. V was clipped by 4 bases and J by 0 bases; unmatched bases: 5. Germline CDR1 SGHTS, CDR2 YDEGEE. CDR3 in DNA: TGTGCCAGCAGCCGGGGACTAGCGGGACTGAGCACAGATACGCAGTATTTT. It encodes CASSRGLAGLSTDTQYF.

The chain's CDR3 is CASSQDVGGPGNSPLHF. For the CDR3, the DNA is TGTGCCAGCAGCCAAGATGTGGGCGGCCCTGGCAATTCACCCCTCCACTTT. V and J are TRBV3-1 (or the pseudogene TRBV3-2) and TRBJ1-6; D is ambiguous. The V end was cut by 0 bases, the J end by 7 bases, with 16 bases between. The CDR3 spans 17 residues. Germline-derived CDR1 and CDR2 are LGHDT and YNNKEL (reference sequence).

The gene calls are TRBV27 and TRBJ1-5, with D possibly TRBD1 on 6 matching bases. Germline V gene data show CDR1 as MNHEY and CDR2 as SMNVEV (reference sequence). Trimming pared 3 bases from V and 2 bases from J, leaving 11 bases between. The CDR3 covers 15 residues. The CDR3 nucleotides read TGTGCCAGCAGTTTTGGAGGGGGAGGCAATCAGCCCCAGCATTTT. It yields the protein CASSFGGGGNQPQHF.

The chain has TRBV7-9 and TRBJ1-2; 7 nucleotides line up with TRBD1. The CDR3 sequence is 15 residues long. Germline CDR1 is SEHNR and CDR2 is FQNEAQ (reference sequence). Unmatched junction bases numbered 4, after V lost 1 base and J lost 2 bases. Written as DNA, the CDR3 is TGTGCCAGCAGCTTAGAACAGGGGCTCAACTATGGCTACACCTTC. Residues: CASSLEQGLNYGYTF.

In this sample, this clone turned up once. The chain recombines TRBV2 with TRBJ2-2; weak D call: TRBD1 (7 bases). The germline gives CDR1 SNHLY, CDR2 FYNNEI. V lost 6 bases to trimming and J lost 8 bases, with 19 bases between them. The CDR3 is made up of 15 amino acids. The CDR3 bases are TGTGCCAGCAGCCGGGAGACAGGGTTTCAAGGGGAGCTGTTTTTT. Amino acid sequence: CASSRETGFQGELFF.

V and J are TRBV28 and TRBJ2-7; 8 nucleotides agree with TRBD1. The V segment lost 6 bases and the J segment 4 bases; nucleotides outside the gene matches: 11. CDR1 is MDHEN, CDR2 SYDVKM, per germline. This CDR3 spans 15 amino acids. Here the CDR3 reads CASRSGTGTFYEQYF. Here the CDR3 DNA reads TGTGCCAGCAGATCCGGGACAGGCACTTTTTACGAGCAGTACTTC. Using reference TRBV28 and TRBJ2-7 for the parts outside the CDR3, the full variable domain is DVKVTQSSRYLVKRTGEKVFLECVQDMDHENMFWYRQDPGLGLRLIYFSYDVKMKEKGDIPEGYSVSREKKERFSLILESASTNQTSMYLCASRSGTGTFYEQYFGPGTRLTVT.

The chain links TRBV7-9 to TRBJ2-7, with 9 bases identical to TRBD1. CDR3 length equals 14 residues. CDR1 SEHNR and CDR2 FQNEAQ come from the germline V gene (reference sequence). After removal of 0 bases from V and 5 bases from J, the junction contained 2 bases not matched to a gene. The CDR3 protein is CASSLAGTGNEQYF. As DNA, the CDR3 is TGTGCCAGCAGCTTAGCGGGGACAGGGAACGAGCAGTACTTC.

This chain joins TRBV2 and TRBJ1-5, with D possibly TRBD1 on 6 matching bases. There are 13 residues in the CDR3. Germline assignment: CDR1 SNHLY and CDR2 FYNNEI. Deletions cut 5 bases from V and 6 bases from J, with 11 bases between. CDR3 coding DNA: TGTGCCAGCAGTTCAGGGGTGGTTCAGCCCCAGCATTTT. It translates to CASSSGVVQPQHF.

In DNA, the CDR3 is TGTGCCAGCAGCGCGGGGCCCCAAGAGGACGAGCAGTACTTC. Its translation is CASSAGPQEDEQYF. The chain uses TRBV9 and TRBJ2-7; D is perhaps TRBD1 or TRBD2 (5 bases each). Per the germline V gene, CDR1 is SGDLS and CDR2 is YYNGEE. The CDR3 is 14 residues long. V was cut by 3 bases and J by 5 bases, with 15 bases left in between.

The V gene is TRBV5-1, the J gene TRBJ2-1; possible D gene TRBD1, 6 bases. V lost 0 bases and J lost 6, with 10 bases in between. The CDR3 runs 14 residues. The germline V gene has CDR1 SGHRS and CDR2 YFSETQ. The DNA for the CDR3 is TGCGCCAGCAGCTTGGACAGGGACGCCAATGAGCAGTTCTTC. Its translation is CASSLDRDANEQFF.